What follows are 16 T cell receptor beta chains derived from one specimen sequenced in a study of T cells in Graves' hyperthyroidism and ophthalmopathy. Authors of the study amplified TCR beta CDR3 regions from RNA transcripts. Primed by the HTBI set, a first-round RT-PCR was run on the TCR CDR3. Using its own MiXCR run on the multiplex PCR reads, TCRdb lists one record per CDR3 protein. The sample includes over 650,000 distinct CDR3 sequences, 16% of them seen just once. The specimen was blood. These receptors all stem from a man younger than 30 with Graves' hyperthyroidism.

A few counts support this clonotype. The gene calls are TRBV20-1 and TRBJ1-4; 12 bases align to TRBD1. V was clipped by 6 bases and J by 7 bases; unmatched bases: 9. This CDR3 comprises 15 residues. Germline CDR1 reads DFQATT; CDR2 reads SNEGSKA (reference sequence). This CDR3 is CSAPGQGARSEKLFF. DNA of the CDR3: TGCAGTGCGCCGGGACAGGGGGCACGAAGTGAAAAACTGTTTTTT.

This clonotype was seen a few times. The V gene is TRBV4-1, the J gene TRBJ2-3, with TRBD1 matching 8 bases. The length of the CDR3 is 15 residues. Germline CDR1 MGHRA, CDR2 YSYEKL. V lost 1 base and J lost 2; bases outside the gene matches: 2. CDR3 protein: CASSQGQGATDTQYF. The DNA for the CDR3 is TGCGCCAGCAGCCAAGGCCAGGGGGCCACAGATACGCAGTATTTT.

This clonotype was seen repeatedly, ten times or more. The chain employs TRBV20-1 and TRBJ2-1; D gene unclear. The CDR3 loop spans 14 amino acids. V lost 1 base and J 0 bases, leaving 7 bases between the germline ends. CDR1 is DFQATT and CDR2 is SNEGSKA in the germline V gene (reference sequence). The CDR3 is CSARAVSSYNEQFF. DNA of the CDR3: TGCAGTGCTAGAGCGGTTAGCTCCTACAATGAGCAGTTCTTC.

This clonotype appeared many times. V gene TRBV12-3 or TRBV12-4 combines with J gene TRBJ2-1; 10 positions match TRBD2. The CDR3 is 16 residues long. V trimming: 5 bases; J trimming: 2 bases; junction bases outside the gene matches: 6. Written as DNA, the CDR3 is TGTGCCAGCAGTGCCCCTAGCGGGAGCCCCTACAATGAGCAGTTCTTC. It encodes CASSAPSGSPYNEQFF.

The chain joins TRBV28 to TRBJ1-6; no firm D call. The germline V gene encodes CDR1 MDHEN and CDR2 SYDVKM. CDR3 length: 14 amino acids. Trimming stripped 3 bases from V and 5 bases from J, with 8 bases between. The CDR3 nucleotides read TGTGCCAGCAGTTTGTTTCCCGATAATTCACCCCTCCACTTT. Translated, it gives CASSLFPDNSPLHF.

The chain carries TRBV6-1 and TRBJ2-7; maybe TRBD2 (5 bases). CDR3 size: 14 residues. The V and J ends lost 1 base and 3 bases respectively, with 10 bases between them. Germline CDR1 reads MNHNS; CDR2 reads SASEGT. CDR3 sequence (DNA): TGTGCCAGCAGTGAAGGGAGGTACAGCTACGAGCAGTACTTC. Translation gives CASSEGRYSYEQYF.

CDR3 loop: CSARVWAGVYNEQFF. In DNA, the CDR3 is TGCAGTGCTAGGGTCTGGGCGGGGGTATACAATGAGCAGTTCTTC. The chain is built from TRBV20-1 and TRBJ2-1, with TRBD2 identical over 7 bases. Germline CDR1 and CDR2: DFQATT and SNEGSKA (reference sequence). The CDR3 covers 15 residues. J lost 4 bases, V lost 3 bases, and 9 bases had no gene match.

This clonotype was recorded at least ten times. The chain combines TRBV12-3 or TRBV12-4 with TRBJ2-5; 9 positions match TRBD2. The V segment lost 3 bases and the J segment 5 bases; nucleotides outside the gene matches: 10. The CDR3 loop spans 16 amino acids. DNA for the CDR3: TGTGCCAGCAGTTTGACGGCGGGAGGGCCTTGGGAGACCCAGTACTTC. Protein sequence: CASSLTAGGPWETQYF.

The sample holds many counts of this clonotype. The chain is built from TRBV5-1 and TRBJ2-7; D perhaps matches TRBD2 (6 bases). CDR1 SGHRS and CDR2 YFSETQ come from the germline V gene. The V end was cut by 8 bases, the J end by 0 bases, with 12 bases between. The CDR3 has 13 amino acids. The chain's CDR3 is CARFARDSYEQYF. Written as DNA, the CDR3 is TGCGCCAGATTCGCGCGGGACTCCTACGAGCAGTACTTC.

This clonotype was seen repeatedly, ten times or more. The chain is built from TRBV6-5 and TRBJ2-7; D is ambiguous. CDR1 is MNHEY, CDR2 SVGAGI, per germline. The CDR3 runs 15 residues. Trimming shortened V by 4 bases and J by 0 bases, and 13 bases separated the two germline ends. The CDR3 loop reads CASSSSGPSSYEQYF. As DNA, the CDR3 is TGTGCCAGCAGTTCCTCCGGGCCCAGCTCCTACGAGCAGTACTTC.

V usage is TRBV4-3 and J usage is TRBJ2-2, with 13 bases that match TRBD2. Germline values: CDR1 LGHNA, CDR2 YSLEER. The CDR3 is 19 residues long. Trimming removed 2 bases from V and 4 bases from J; junction bases left unmatched: 10. The CDR3, as DNA: TGCGCCAGCAGCCAACGGACTTCAACTAGCGGGAGGGTCACCGGGGAGCTGTTTTTT. It is translated as CASSQRTSTSGRVTGELFF.

The chain is built from TRBV20-1 and TRBJ2-3; D may be TRBD2 (5 bases). The V and J ends lost 7 bases and 4 bases respectively, with 6 bases between them. The CDR3 is made up of 10 amino acids. CDR1 is DFQATT and CDR2 is SNEGSKA in the germline V gene (reference sequence). As DNA, the CDR3 is TGCAGTGGAGGGTCAGATACGCAGTATTTT. It encodes CSGGSDTQYF.

This clonotype was seen a handful of times. The V gene is TRBV4-1, the J gene TRBJ1-1; maybe TRBD1 (6 bases). V lost 3 bases, J lost 2 bases, and 13 bases lay in between. This CDR3 has 15 amino acids. CDR1 is MGHRA, CDR2 YSYEKL, per germline. CDR3 coding DNA: TGCGCCAGCAGCCAGGTAGGACAGCGAAACACTGAAGCTTTCTTT. Protein: CASSQVGQRNTEAFF.

V gene TRBV9 combines with J gene TRBJ1-1, with D tentatively TRBD1 (6 bases). Trimming stripped 1 base from V and 4 bases from J, with 11 bases between. The length of the CDR3 is 14 residues. Per the germline V gene, CDR1 is SGDLS and CDR2 is YYNGEE. The CDR3 DNA reads as TGTGCCAGCAGCGTACAGGGGAATCCCACTGAAGCTTTCTTT. Residues: CASSVQGNPTEAFF.

Remarks on this clonotype: A much larger clone lies one base from this, so it may be a read error. The rearrangement joins TRBV2 to TRBJ1-5, with a possible D match to TRBD1 (5 bases). The CDR3 runs to 15 residues. Germline CDR1 SNHLY, CDR2 FYNNEI. In DNA form, the CDR3 reads TGTGCCAGCGGTGAAGCGGGGACGGGGAATCAGCCCCAGCATTTT. Translated, it gives CASGEAGTGNQPQHF.

This sequence joins TRBV5-5 and TRBJ1-2; 7 nucleotides match TRBD1. CDR1 and CDR2 (germline): SGHKS, YYEKEE (reference sequence). V shed 4 bases and J 7 bases; nucleotides not matched to a gene: 13. The CDR3 has 15 residues. Here the CDR3 DNA reads TGTGCCAGCAGCCCAACAGGGGAGTGGATGGTTGGCTACACCTTC. It specifies CASSPTGEWMVGYTF.